This T cell receptor (beta chain) emerged from a study of CD8+ T cells in alopecia areata. Comments on this clone: Its antigen is as yet unknown.

Sequencing used cDNA as its template, made by extracting RNA and reverse transcribing it. Sequencing used immunoSEQ multiplex PCR; TCRdb keeps in-frame clones, though not all of them. Of about 180,000 clones listed, approximately 70% are singletons. Study-wide findings and caveats: Sharing of TCR sequences between patients (possibly for HLA-related reasons) was less clear than in mice.

The investigators collected lesional scalp punch biopsies and peripheral blood from alopecia areata patients. The V gene's germline CDR1 is SGHRS and CDR2 YFSETQ. V shed 6 bases, J shed 5 bases, and the junction held 2 bases outside the gene matches. The CDR3 consists of 11 residues. The V call is TRBV5-1, the J call TRBJ2-7; 7 bases match TRBD2. Material: CD8+ T cells sorted from blood, obtained at week 0. This TCR derives from a human donor with alopecia areata. CDR3 coding DNA: TGCGCCAGCACCGGGGGGAACGAGCAGTACTTC. This codes for CASTGGNEQYF.